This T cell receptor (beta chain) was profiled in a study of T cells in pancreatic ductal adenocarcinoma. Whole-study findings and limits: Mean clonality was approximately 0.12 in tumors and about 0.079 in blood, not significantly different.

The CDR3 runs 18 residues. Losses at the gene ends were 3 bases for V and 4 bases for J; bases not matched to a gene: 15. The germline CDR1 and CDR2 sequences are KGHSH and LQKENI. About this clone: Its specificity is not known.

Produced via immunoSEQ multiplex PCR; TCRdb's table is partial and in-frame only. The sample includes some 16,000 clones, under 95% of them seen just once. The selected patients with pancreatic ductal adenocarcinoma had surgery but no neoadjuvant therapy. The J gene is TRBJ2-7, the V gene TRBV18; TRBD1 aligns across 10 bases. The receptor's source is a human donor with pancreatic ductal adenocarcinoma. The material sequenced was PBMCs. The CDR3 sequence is CASSPTPATGGAGYEQYF. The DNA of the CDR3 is TGTGCCAGCTCACCTACTCCGGCGACAGGGGGCGCGGGATACGAGCAGTACTTC.